There are a few counts of the clone carrying this TCR beta chain. Its matching antigen is unknown. Data came from immunoSEQ multiplex PCR; TCRdb stores just in-frame clones and leaves some out. The sample lists tens of thousands of clones, under 90% seen once, with under 25% in the top ten. Each patient's relapse followed autologous stem cell transplantation, and brentuximab vedotin exposure varied. Patients' outcomes at their best amounted to complete response, partial response or progressive disease. This sample is drawn from a study of PD-1 blockade in classical Hodgkin lymphoma. Overall study: Patients were administered nivolumab (3 mg/kg intravenously) every 2 weeks.

V lost 9 bases to trimming and J lost 6 bases, with 11 bases between them. The CDR3 runs to 11 residues. CDR1 and CDR2 from the germline V gene are LNHDA and SQIVND (reference sequence). Study-wide points: Diversity similar to that of newly diagnosed patients was seen at baseline in complete responders.

Material: peripheral blood mononuclear cells (PBMCs), obtained at baseline. The chain uses TRBV19 and TRBJ1-2; D might be TRBD1 (5 bases). The sequence was collected from a human donor with classical Hodgkin lymphoma. The CDR3 reads CASRRGNGYTF. The CDR3 bases are TGTGCCAGCCGGAGGGGCAATGGCTACACCTTC. Drawing the rest from reference TRBV19 and TRBJ1-2, the complete variable domain is DGGITQSPKYLFRKEGQNVTLSCEQNLNHDAMYWYRQDPGQGLRLIYYSQIVNDFQKGDIAEGYSVSREKKESFPLTVTSAQKNPTAFYLCASRRGNGYTFGSGTRLTVV.